This TCR beta chain is drawn from a study of T cell repertoires in cytomegalovirus infection. The overall study: CMV infection and matching HLA type were both indicated by public TCR beta signatures. Study conclusions and caveats: The study identified carriers of CMV plus the relevant HLA from cumulative public TCR beta family frequency. There were HLA-C-restricted CMV-specific TCR beta clonotypes dominating the ex vivo response.

V dropped 6 bases and J dropped 4 bases, with 13 bases sitting between them. The CDR3 totals 14 residues. This clonotype was seen more than once but under ten times. Its antigen is as yet unknown. TCRdb reprocessed the reads with MiXCR, giving one entry per CDR3 protein. The sample has about a million distinct CDR3 sequences, approximately 32% seen once. The V call is TRBV12-3 or TRBV12-4, the J call TRBJ2-1; D gene uncertain. The sequence was obtained from a human donor in good health (CMV status not recorded). Some clones in this sample may be carry-over from other donors' samples. Sequences were derived from cultured CD8+ T cells from PBMCs, sampled from culture after CMV antigen stimulation. The CDR3 sequence is CASSPVPSYNEQFF. The CDR3 DNA reads as TGTGCCAGCAGCCCAGTTCCCAGTTACAATGAGCAGTTCTTC.